This TCR beta chain was sequenced in a study of shared clonotypes between healthy human individuals. Comment on this clone: Its antigen is undetermined. The sample holds other DNA sequences that translate to the same CDR3.

As processed by the authors: Junction-only sequences produced by ImmunoSEQ had no quality scores, so filtering differed. Produced via immunoSEQ multiplex PCR; TCRdb's table is partial and in-frame only. V, J and clone size derive from that table, while D and trimming were established from the DNA sequence. The sample yields millions of clones, roughly 95% seen once. Terminally differentiated effector memory CD45RA+ cells were excluded by CCR7 positive selection of CD45RO-negative cells. All donors were healthy HIV-negative adults lacking recent acute infections or vaccinations. Study outcomes and limitations: Among the subsets, naive ones generally showed larger estimated richness than memory ones.

The V and J ends lost 3 bases and 4 bases respectively, with 8 bases between them. Germline assignment: CDR1 SGDLS and CDR2 YYNGEE. This CDR3 has 13 residues. This TCR was sampled from a man between 18 and 29 years old in good health. The chain is built from TRBV9 and TRBJ1-3, with D unresolved. The sequenced sample was naive CD8+ T cells sorted from blood. CDR3 residues: CASSAPSGNTIYF. Here the CDR3 DNA reads TGTGCCAGCAGCGCCCCATCGGGAAACACCATATATTTT.